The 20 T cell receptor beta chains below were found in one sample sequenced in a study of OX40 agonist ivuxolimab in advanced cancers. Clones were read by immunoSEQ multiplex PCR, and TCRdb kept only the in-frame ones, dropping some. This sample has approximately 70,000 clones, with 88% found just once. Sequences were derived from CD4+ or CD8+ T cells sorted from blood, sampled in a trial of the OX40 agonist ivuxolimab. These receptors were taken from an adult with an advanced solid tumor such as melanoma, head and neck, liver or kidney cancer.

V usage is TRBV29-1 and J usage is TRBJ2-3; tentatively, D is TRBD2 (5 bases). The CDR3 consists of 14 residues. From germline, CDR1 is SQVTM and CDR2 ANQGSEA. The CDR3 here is CSSTASGRTDTQYF. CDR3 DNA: TGCAGTTCCACCGCCAGCGGCCGCACAGATACGCAGTATTTT.

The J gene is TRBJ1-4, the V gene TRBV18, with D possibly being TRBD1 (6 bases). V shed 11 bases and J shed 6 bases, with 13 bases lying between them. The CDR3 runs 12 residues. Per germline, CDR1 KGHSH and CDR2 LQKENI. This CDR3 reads CASGASHEKLFF. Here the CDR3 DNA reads TGTGCCTCGGGGGCGAGTCATGAAAAACTGTTTTTT.

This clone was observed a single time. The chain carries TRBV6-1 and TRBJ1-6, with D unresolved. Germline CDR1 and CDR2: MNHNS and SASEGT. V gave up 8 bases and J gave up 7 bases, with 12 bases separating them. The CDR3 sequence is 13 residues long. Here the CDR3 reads CASSGGLNSPLHF. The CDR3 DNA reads TGTGCCAGCTCTGGCGGGCTAAATTCACCCCTCCACTTT.

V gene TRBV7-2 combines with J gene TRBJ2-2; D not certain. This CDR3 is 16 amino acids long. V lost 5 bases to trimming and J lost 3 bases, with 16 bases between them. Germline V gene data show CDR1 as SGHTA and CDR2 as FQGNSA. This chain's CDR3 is CASSPRLVGDTGELFF. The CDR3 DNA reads TGTGCCAGCAGCCCCCGATTAGTTGGGGACACCGGGGAGCTGTTTTTT.

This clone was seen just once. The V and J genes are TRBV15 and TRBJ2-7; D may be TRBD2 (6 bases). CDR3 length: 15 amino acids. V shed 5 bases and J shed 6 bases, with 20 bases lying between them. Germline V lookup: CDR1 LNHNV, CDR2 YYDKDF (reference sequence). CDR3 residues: CATSEGIGRSPEQYF. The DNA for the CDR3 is TGTGCCACCAGCGAGGGGATCGGGAGATCTCCCGAGCAGTACTTC.

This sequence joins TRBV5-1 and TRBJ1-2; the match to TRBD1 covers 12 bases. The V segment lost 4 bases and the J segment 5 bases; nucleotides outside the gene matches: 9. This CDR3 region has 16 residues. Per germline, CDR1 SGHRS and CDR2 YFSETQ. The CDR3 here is CASSATGTGGIYGYTF. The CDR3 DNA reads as TGCGCCAGCAGCGCAACCGGGACAGGGGGCATTTATGGCTACACCTTC.

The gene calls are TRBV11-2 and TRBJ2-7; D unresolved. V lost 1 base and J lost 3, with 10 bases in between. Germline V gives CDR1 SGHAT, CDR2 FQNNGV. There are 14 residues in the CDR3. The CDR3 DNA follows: TGTGCCAGCAGCTTAGGGGGTAAAATCTACGAGCAGTACTTC. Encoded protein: CASSLGGKIYEQYF.

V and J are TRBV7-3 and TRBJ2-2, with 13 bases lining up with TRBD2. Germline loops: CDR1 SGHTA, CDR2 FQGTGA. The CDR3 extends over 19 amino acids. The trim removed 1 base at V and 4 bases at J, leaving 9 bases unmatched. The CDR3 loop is CASSLSGTSGDFFTGELFF. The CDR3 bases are TGTGCCAGCAGCTTAAGTGGGACTAGCGGGGACTTCTTCACCGGGGAGCTGTTTTTT.

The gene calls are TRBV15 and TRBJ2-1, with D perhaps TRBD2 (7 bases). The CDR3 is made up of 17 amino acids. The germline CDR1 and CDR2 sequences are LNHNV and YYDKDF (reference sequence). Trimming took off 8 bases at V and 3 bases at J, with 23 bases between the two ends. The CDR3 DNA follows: TGTGCCACCCGCCGGGGGCTAGCGGTAGGGATCTACAATGAGCAGTTCTTC. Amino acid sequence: CATRRGLAVGIYNEQFF.

This CDR3 is CASSRTVMNQPQHF. CDR3 nucleotide sequence: TGTGCCAGCAGCCGCACAGTTATGAATCAGCCCCAGCATTTT. The chain carries TRBV28 and TRBJ1-5; no clear D gene. There are 14 residues in the CDR3. V was cut by 6 bases and J by 4 bases, with 13 bases left in between. Germline values: CDR1 MDHEN, CDR2 SYDVKM. Together with reference TRBV28 and TRBJ1-5, the CDR3 gives the full variable domain: DVKVTQSSRYLVKRTGEKVFLECVQDMDHENMFWYRQDPGLGLRLIYFSYDVKMKEKGDIPEGYSVSREKKERFSLILESASTNQTSMYLCASSRTVMNQPQHFGDGTRLSIL.

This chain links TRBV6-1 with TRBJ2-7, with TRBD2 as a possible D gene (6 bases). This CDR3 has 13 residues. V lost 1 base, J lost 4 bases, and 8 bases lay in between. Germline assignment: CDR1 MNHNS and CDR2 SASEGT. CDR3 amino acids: CASSEVRGYEQYF. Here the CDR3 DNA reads TGTGCCAGCAGTGAAGTCCGGGGGTACGAGCAGTACTTC.

CDR3 DNA: TGTGCCAGCTCTCCGGGACTAGCGGGGACCTACGAGCAGTACTTC. As protein: CASSPGLAGTYEQYF. J is TRBJ2-7 and V is TRBV18, with 13 bases matching TRBD2. Germline CDR1 and CDR2: KGHSH and LQKENI. The CDR3 has 15 amino acids. Germline trimming cut 6 bases from V and 2 bases from J; bases unmatched to any gene: 4.

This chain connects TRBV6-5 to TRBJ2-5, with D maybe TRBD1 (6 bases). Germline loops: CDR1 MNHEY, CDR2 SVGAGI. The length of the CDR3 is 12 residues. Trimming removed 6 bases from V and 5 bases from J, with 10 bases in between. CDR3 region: CASSPRGETQYF. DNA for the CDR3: TGTGCCAGCAGCCCAAGGGGGGAGACCCAGTACTTC.

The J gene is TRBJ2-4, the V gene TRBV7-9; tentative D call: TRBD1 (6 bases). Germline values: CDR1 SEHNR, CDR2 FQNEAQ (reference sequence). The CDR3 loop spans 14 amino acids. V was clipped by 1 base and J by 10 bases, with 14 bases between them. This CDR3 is CASSLGAPGVIQYF. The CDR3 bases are TGTGCCAGCAGCTTAGGGGCCCCAGGGGTTATTCAGTACTTC.

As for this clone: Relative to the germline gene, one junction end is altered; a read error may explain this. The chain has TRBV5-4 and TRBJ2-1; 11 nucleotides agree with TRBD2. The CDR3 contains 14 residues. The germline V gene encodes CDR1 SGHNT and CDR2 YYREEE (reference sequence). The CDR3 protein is CASSQDQTSGSKFF. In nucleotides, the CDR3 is TGCGCCAGCAGCCAAGATCAAACTAGCGGGAGTAAGTTCTTC.

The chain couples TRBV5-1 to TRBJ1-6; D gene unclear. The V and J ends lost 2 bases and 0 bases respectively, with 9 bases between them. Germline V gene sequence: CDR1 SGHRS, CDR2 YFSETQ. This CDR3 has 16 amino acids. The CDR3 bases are TGCGCCAGCAGCTTTGGGTTCCTCTCCTATAATTCACCCCTCCACTTT. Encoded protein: CASSFGFLSYNSPLHF.

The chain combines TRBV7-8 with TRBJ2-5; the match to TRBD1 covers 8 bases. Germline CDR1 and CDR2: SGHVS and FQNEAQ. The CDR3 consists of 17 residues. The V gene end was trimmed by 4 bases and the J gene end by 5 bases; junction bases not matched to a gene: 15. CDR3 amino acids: CASSSTYHPDREETQYF. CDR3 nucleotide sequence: TGTGCCAGCAGCTCCACTTACCATCCGGACAGGGAGGAGACCCAGTACTTC.

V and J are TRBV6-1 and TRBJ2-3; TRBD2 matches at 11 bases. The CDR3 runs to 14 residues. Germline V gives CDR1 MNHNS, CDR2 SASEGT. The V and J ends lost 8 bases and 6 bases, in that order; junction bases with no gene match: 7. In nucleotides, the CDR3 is TGTGCCAGCTTGGCTAGCGGGAGGTTTGATACGCAGTATTTT. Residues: CASLASGRFDTQYF.

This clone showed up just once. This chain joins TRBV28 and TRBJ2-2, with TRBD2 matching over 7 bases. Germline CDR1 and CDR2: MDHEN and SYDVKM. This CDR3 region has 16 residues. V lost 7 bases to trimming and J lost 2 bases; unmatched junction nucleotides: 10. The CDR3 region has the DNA TGTGCCAGCAACCCACCCGGGGGGATCAACACCGGGGAGCTGTTTTTT. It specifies CASNPPGGINTGELFF.

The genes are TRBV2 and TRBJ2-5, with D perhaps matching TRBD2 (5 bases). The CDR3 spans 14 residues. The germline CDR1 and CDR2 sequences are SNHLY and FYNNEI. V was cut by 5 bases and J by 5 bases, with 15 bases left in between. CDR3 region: CASSRGGGSETQYF. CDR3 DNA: TGTGCCAGCAGTCGGGGTGGTGGCTCGGAGACCCAGTACTTC.